This T cell receptor (beta chain) is from a study of cytomegalovirus exposure and HLA in healthy donors. Broader study findings: It was in a later analysis that TCR association rates were seen to vary by HLA locus, highest for DRB1 and lowest for HLA-C.

Regarding this clone: Its target is unknown.

PCR amplification relied on 60 Vbeta primers (plus 13 Jbeta primers). Method: immunoSEQ multiplex PCR; TCRdb's copy keeps in-frame clones and lacks some. The sample records 130,000 or so clones, roughly 73% being singletons. V dropped 5 bases and J dropped 0 bases, with 18 bases sitting between them. Germline values: CDR1 LNHDA, CDR2 SQIVND (reference sequence). CDR3 length: 17 residues. The clonotype originates from a male donor in good health and CMV-seronegative. This rearrangement joins TRBV19 to TRBJ2-3; D might be TRBD1 (6 bases). Sequencing was carried out using PBMCs. CDR3 region: CASSFGMGRGSTDTQYF. The CDR3 region has the DNA TGTGCCAGTAGTTTCGGGATGGGCAGGGGTAGCACAGATACGCAGTATTTT.